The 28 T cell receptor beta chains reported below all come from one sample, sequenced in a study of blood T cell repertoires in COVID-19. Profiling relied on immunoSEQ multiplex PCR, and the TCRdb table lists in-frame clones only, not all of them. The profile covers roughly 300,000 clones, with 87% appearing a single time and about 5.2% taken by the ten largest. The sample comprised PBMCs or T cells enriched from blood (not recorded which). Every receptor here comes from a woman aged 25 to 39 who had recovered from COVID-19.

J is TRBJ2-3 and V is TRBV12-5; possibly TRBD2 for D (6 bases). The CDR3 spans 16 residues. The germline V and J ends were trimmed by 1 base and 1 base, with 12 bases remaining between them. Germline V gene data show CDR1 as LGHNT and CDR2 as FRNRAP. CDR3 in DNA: TGTGCTAGTGGTTTGGAAACGGGCGGGGGCACAGATACGCAGTATTTT. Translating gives CASGLETGGGTDTQYF.

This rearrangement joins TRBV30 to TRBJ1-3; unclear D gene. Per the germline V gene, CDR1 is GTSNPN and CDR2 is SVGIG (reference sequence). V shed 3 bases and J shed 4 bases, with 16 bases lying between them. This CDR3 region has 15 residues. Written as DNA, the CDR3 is TGTGCCTGGAGCTTGAGACGGGTAGGAGGAAACACCATATATTTT. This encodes CAWSLRRVGGNTIYF. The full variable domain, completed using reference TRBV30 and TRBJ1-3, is SQTIHQWPATLVQPVGSPLSLECTVEGTSNPNLYWYRQAAGRGLQLLFYSVGIGQISSEVPQNLSASRPQDRQFILSSKKLLLSDSGFYLCAWSLRRVGGNTIYFGEGSWLTVV.

The chain's CDR3 is CASRRGPNQPQHF. CDR3 sequence (DNA): TGTGCCAGCAGGCGGGGCCCCAATCAGCCCCAGCATTTT. The chain is built from TRBV7-9 and TRBJ1-5, with a weak D call TRBD1 (5 bases). Trimming took 6 bases from V and 3 from J, leaving 9 bases between them. CDR3 size: 13 residues. CDR1 SEHNR and CDR2 FQNEAQ come from the germline V gene (reference sequence).

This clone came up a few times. CDR3 amino acids: CAWSSHGTASNQPQHF. In DNA form, the CDR3 reads TGTGCCTGGAGTTCACACGGGACAGCTAGCAATCAGCCCCAGCATTTT. V is TRBV30 and J is TRBJ1-5; 7 bases match TRBD1. The germline gives CDR1 GTSNPN, CDR2 SVGIG (reference sequence). The CDR3 extends over 16 amino acids. Trimming took 2 bases from V and 0 from J; bases not matched to a gene: 7.

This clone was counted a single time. In DNA form, the CDR3 reads TGTGCCAGCAGCGTAGATCAGGGATCCAATGAGCAGTTCTTC. It translates to CASSVDQGSNEQFF. The rearrangement joins TRBV9 to TRBJ2-1; possible D gene TRBD1, 5 bases. The germline V gene has CDR1 SGDLS and CDR2 YYNGEE. V was cut by 0 bases and J by 6 bases, with 10 bases left in between. This CDR3 is 14 amino acids long. The full variable domain, with the rest looked up from reference TRBV9 and TRBJ2-1, is DSGVTQTPKHLITATGQRVTLRCSPRSGDLSVYWYQQSLDQGLQFLIQYYNGEERAKGNILERFSAQQFPDLHSELNLSSLELGDSALYFCASSVDQGSNEQFFGPGTRLTVL.

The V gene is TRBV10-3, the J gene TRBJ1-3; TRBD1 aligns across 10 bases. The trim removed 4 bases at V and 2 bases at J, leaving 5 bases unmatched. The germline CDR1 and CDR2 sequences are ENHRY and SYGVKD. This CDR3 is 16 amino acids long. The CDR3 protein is CAISGHGQGAGNTIYF. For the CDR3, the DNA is TGTGCCATCAGTGGCCATGGACAGGGGGCTGGAAACACCATATATTTT.

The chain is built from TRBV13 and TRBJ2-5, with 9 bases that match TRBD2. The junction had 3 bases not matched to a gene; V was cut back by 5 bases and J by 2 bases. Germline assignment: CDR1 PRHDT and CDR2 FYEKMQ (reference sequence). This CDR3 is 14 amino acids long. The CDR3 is CASSRGGVQETQYF. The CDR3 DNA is TGTGCCAGCAGCCGCGGGGGGGTACAAGAGACCCAGTACTTC.

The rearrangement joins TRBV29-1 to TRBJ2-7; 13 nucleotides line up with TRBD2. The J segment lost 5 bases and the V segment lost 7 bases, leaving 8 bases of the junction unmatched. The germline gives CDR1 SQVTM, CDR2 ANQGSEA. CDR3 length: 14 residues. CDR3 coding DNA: TGCAGCGCCACGGGACTAGCGGGGTTGGACGAGCAGTACTTC. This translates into CSATGLAGLDEQYF.

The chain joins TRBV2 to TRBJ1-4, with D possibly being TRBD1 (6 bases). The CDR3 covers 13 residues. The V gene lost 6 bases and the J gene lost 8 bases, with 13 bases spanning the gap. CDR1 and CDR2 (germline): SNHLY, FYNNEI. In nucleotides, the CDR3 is TGTGCCAGCAGGAATGTCGGGACAGAAAAACTGTTTTTT. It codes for CASRNVGTEKLFF.

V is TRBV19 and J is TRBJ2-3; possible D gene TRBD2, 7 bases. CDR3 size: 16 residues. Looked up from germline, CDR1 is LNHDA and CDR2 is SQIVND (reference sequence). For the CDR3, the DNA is TGTCAGCTGGCGATTGGCGGGGGCCCTAGCACAGATACGCAGTATTTT. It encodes CQLAIGGGPSTDTQYF.

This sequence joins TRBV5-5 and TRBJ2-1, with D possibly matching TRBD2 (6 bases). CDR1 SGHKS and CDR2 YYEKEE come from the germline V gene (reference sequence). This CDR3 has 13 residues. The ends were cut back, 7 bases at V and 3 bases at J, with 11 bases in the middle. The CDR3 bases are TGTGCCAGCTCCCCGGGACTCTACAATGAGCAGTTCTTC. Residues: CASSPGLYNEQFF.

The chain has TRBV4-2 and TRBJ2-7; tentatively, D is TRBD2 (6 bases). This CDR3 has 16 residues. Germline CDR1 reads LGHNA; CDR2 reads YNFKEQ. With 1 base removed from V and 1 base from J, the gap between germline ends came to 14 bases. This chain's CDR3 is CASSQVGGPPSYEQYF. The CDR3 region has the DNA TGTGCCAGCAGCCAAGTCGGGGGTCCCCCTTCCTACGAGCAGTACTTC.

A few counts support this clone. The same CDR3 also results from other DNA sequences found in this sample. This CDR3 is CASSPDRLNYGYTF. The CDR3 coding sequence is TGCGCCAGCAGCCCCGACAGGCTAAACTATGGCTACACCTTC. The V call is TRBV5-1, the J call TRBJ1-2, with D possibly being TRBD1 (6 bases). Germline V gene sequence: CDR1 SGHRS, CDR2 YFSETQ. Deletions cut 4 bases from V and 2 bases from J, with 12 bases between. The CDR3 spans 14 residues.

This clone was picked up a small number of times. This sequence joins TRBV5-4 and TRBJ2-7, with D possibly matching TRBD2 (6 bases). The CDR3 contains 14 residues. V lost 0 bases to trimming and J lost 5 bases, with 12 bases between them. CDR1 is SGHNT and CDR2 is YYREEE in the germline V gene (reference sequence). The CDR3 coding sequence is TGTGCCAGCAGCTTGGTTGGAGGGTTCGACGAGCAGTACTTC. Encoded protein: CASSLVGGFDEQYF. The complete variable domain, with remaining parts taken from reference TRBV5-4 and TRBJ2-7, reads ETGVTQSPTHLIKTRGQQVTLRCSSQSGHNTVSWYQQALGQGPQFIFQYYREEENGRGNFPPRFSGLQFPNYSSELNVNALELDDSALYLCASSLVGGFDEQYFGPGTRLTVT.

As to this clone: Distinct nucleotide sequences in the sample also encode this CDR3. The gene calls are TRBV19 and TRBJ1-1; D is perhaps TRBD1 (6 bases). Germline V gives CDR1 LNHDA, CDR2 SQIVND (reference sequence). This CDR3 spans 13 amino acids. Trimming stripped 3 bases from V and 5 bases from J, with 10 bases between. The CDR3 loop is CASSMGGATEAFF. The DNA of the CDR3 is TGTGCCAGTAGTATGGGGGGGGCGACTGAAGCTTTCTTT.

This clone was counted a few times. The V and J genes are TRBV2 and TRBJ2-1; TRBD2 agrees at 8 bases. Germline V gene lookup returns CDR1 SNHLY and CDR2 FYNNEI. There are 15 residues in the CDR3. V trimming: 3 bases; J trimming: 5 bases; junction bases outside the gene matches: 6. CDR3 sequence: CASSDWGLGNNEQFF. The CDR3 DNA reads TGTGCCAGCAGTGATTGGGGACTAGGGAACAATGAGCAGTTCTTC.

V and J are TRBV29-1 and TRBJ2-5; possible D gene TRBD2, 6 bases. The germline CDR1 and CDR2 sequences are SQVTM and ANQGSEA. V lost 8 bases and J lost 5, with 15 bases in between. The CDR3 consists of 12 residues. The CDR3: CSSRRELETQYF. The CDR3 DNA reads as TGCAGCTCCCGTCGGGAGTTGGAGACCCAGTACTTC.

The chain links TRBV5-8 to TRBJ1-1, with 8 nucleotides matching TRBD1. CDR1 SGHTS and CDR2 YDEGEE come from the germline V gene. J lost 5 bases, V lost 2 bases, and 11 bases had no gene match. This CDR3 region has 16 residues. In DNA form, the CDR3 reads TGTGCCAGCAGCTTAACAGGGGGTATGTTATATACTGAAGCTTTCTTT. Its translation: CASSLTGGMLYTEAFF.

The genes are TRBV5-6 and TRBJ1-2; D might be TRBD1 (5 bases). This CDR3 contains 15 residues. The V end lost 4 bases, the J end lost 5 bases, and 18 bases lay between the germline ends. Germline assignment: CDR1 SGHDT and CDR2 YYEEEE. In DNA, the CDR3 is TGTGCCAGCAGCCCTACCCACGGGGGTCAATATGGCTACACCTTC. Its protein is CASSPTHGGQYGYTF.

CDR3 DNA: TGTGCCTGGAGTGTACAGTCCTACGAGCAGTACTTC. Translated, it gives CAWSVQSYEQYF. The rearrangement links TRBV30 to TRBJ2-7, with D unclear. CDR1 and CDR2 from the germline V gene are GTSNPN and SVGIG (reference sequence). The ends were cut back, 0 bases at V and 1 base at J, with 4 bases in the middle. The CDR3 sequence is 12 residues long.

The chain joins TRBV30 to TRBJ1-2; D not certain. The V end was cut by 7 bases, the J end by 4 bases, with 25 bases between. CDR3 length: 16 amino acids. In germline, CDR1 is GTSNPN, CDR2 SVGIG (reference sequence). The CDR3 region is CASPPDLGATAYGYTF. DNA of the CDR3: TGTGCCTCTCCCCCAGATTTAGGCGCAACAGCCTATGGCTACACCTTC.

CDR3 region: CASSPGVNTEAFF. The CDR3 coding sequence is TGCGCCAGCAGCCCAGGGGTTAACACTGAAGCTTTCTTT. V is TRBV4-1 and J is TRBJ1-1, with D perhaps TRBD1 (6 bases). Germline V CDR1 and CDR2: MGHRA, YSYEKL. With 4 bases removed from V and 2 bases from J, the gap between germline ends came to 8 bases. The CDR3 spans 13 residues.

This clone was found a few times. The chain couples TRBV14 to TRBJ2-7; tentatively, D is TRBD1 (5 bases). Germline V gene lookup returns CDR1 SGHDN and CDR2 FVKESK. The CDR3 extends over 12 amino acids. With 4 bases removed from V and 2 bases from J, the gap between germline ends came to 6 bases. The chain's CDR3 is CASSRGPYEQYF. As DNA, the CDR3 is TGTGCCAGCAGCCGGGGCCCCTACGAGCAGTACTTC.

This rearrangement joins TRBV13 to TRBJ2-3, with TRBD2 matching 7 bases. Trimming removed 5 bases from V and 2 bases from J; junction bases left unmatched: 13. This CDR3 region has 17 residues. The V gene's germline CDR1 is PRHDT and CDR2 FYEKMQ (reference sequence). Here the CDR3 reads CASSRTHRRGSTDTQYF. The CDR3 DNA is TGTGCCAGCAGCCGAACCCATCGGCGGGGGTCCACAGATACGCAGTATTTT.

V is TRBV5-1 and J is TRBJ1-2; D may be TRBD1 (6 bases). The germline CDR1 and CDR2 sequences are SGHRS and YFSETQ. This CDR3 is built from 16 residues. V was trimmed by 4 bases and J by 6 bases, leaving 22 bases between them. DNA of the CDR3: TGCGCCAGCAGCCGCCTCGTGGAAGCAGGGGTTGATGGCTACACCTTC. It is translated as CASSRLVEAGVDGYTF.

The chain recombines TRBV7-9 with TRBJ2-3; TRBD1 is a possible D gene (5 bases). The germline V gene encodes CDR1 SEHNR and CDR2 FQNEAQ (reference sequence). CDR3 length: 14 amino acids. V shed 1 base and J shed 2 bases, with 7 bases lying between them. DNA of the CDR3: TGTGCCAGCAGCTTAGTACAGGCCACAGATACGCAGTATTTT. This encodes CASSLVQATDTQYF. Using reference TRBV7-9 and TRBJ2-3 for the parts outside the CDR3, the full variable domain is DTGVSQNPRHKITKRGQNVTFRCDPISEHNRLYWYRQTLGQGPEFLTYFQNEAQLEKSRLLSDRFSAERPKGSFSTLEIQRTEQGDSAMYLCASSLVQATDTQYFGPGTRLTVL.

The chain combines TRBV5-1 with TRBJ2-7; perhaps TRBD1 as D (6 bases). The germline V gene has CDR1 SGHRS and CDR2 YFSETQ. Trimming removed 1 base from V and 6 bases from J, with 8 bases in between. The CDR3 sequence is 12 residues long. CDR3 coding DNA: TGCGCCAGCAGCTTGACAGGGATCGAGCAGTACTTC. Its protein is CASSLTGIEQYF.

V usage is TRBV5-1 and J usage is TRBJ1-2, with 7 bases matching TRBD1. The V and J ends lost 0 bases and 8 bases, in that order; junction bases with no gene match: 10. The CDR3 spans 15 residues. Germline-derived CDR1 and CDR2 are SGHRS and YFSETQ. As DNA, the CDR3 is TGCGCCAGCAGCTTGGAGGGACAGACAACGGGAGGCTACACCTTC. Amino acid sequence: CASSLEGQTTGGYTF.